The 20 T cell receptor beta chains below all came from one sample that was sequenced in a study. TCRdb ran MiXCR on the 5' RACE reads and lists one entry per CDR3 protein. The sample holds tens of thousands of distinct CDR3 sequences, roughly 20% seen once. Tregs were sorted as CD4+CD25+CD127-/low cells. Sequencing was done on a sample of Tregs sorted from a lymph node. The receptors come from a female donor with breast cancer.

This clonotype turned up a few times. The chain employs TRBV9 and TRBJ2-7, with D possibly being TRBD1 (6 bases). Trimming stripped 0 bases from V and 4 bases from J, with 14 bases between. The CDR3 sequence is 15 residues long. Germline V lookup: CDR1 SGDLS, CDR2 YYNGEE. The CDR3, as DNA: TGTGCCAGCAGCGTAGCATCGACAGGAACTTACGAGCAGTACTTC. Its translation is CASSVASTGTYEQYF.

The table lists this clonotype with many counts. The chain recombines TRBV9 with TRBJ2-3, with TRBD2 matching over 8 bases. This CDR3 has 16 amino acids. From germline, CDR1 is SGDLS and CDR2 YYNGEE. J gave up 5 bases and V 2 bases, and 10 bases lay outside the gene matches. The CDR3 loop reads CASSVEGLAGGDTQYF. CDR3 coding DNA: TGTGCCAGCAGCGTCGAGGGATTGGCGGGAGGAGATACGCAGTATTTT. The complete variable domain, with remaining parts taken from reference TRBV9 and TRBJ2-3, reads DSGVTQTPKHLITATGQRVTLRCSPRSGDLSVYWYQQSLDQGLQFLIQYYNGEERAKGNILERFSAQQFPDLHSELNLSSLELGDSALYFCASSVEGLAGGDTQYFGPGTRLTVL.

This clonotype was observed many times. The chain employs TRBV4-2 and TRBJ2-3; 14 bases match TRBD2. The germline V gene has CDR1 LGHNA and CDR2 YNFKEQ. The V segment lost 3 bases and the J segment 5 bases; nucleotides outside the gene matches: 7. The CDR3 covers 17 residues. CDR3 residues: CASSQGPGLAGEDTQYF. Written as DNA, the CDR3 is TGTGCCAGCAGCCAGGGCCCGGGACTAGCGGGAGAAGATACGCAGTATTTT.

The rearrangement links TRBV9 to TRBJ2-7; 8 nucleotides line up with TRBD2. The CDR3 is 13 residues long. The V and J ends lost 4 bases and 6 bases, in that order; junction bases with no gene match: 6. CDR1 is SGDLS, CDR2 YYNGEE, per germline. CDR3 sequence reads: CASSKDLAGEQYF. The CDR3 bases are TGTGCCAGCAGCAAAGATCTAGCGGGCGAGCAGTACTTC.

Only a few counts were recorded for this clonotype. The rearrangement links TRBV29-1 to TRBJ2-1; D remains unclear. CDR1 and CDR2 from the germline V gene are SQVTM and ANQGSEA. V lost 3 bases to trimming and J lost 4 bases, with 13 bases between them. CDR3 size: 14 residues. The CDR3 region is CSVEGRINYNEQFF. The CDR3 bases are TGCAGCGTTGAGGGCAGAATCAATTACAATGAGCAGTTCTTC.

The genes are TRBV15 and TRBJ1-3, with TRBD1 as a possible D gene (6 bases). Trimming took off 1 base at V and 5 bases at J, with 12 bases between the two ends. This CDR3 is 15 amino acids long. Germline V gene lookup returns CDR1 LNHNV and CDR2 YYDKDF (reference sequence). This chain's CDR3 is CATSRVVDRRNTIYF. The DNA of the CDR3 is TGTGCCACCAGCAGAGTCGTCGACAGGAGAAACACCATATATTTT.

As for this clonotype: This may arise from a read error, as a much more abundant clone is one base away. This chain connects TRBV7-2 to TRBJ2-1, with D maybe TRBD1 (5 bases). In germline, CDR1 is SGHTA, CDR2 FQGNSA. The CDR3 extends over 13 amino acids. CDR3 sequence: CAISLGDRNEQFF. DNA of the CDR3: TGTGCCATCAGCTTAGGTGACAGAAATGAGCAGTTCTTC.

Turning to this clonotype: A read error may account for a junction end that differs from germline. The chain joins TRBV7-8 to TRBJ2-1; D assignment may be TRBD1 or TRBD2 (5 bases each). This CDR3 has 15 residues. CDR1 is SGHVS, CDR2 FQNEAQ, per germline. The CDR3 DNA is TGTGCCGGCAGGCGCTCCGGGACCACCTACAATGAGCAGTTCTTC. It codes for CAGRRSGTTYNEQFF.

The gene calls are TRBV5-1 and TRBJ2-1, with D hard to call. The V end was cut by 4 bases, the J end by 0 bases, with 8 bases between. Germline V gives CDR1 SGHRS, CDR2 YFSETQ. This CDR3 has 14 amino acids. The CDR3 here is CASSPSNSYNEQFF. The CDR3, as DNA: TGCGCCAGCAGCCCGTCTAACTCCTACAATGAGCAGTTCTTC.

In the case of this clonotype: The conserved phenylalanine or tryptophan is not found at the CDR3 terminus, so this likely reflects a read error. This chain connects TRBV4-2 to TRBJ2-3; no definite D call. Looked up from germline, CDR1 is LGHNA and CDR2 is YNFKEQ. The CDR3 spans 14 residues. Trimming cost V 4 bases and J 2 bases, with 10 bases left between them. CDR3 region: CASSPSPPTDTQYV. CDR3 DNA sequence: TGTGCCAGCAGCCCCTCTCCCCCCACAGATACGCAGTATGTT.

This clonotype occurred a few times. The chain carries TRBV5-1 and TRBJ2-1; D is undetermined. The germline V gene has CDR1 SGHRS and CDR2 YFSETQ. This CDR3 contains 12 residues. V dropped 5 bases and J dropped 8 bases, with 11 bases sitting between them. CDR3 in DNA: TGCGCCAGCAGTTCGAGGCAGGATGAGCAGTTCTTC. Amino acid sequence: CASSSRQDEQFF.

Many counts were recorded for this clonotype. This rearrangement joins TRBV7-6 to TRBJ2-3; tentatively, D is TRBD2 (5 bases). This CDR3 is 14 amino acids long. The V gene lost 5 bases and the J gene lost 4 bases, with 13 bases spanning the gap. CDR1 and CDR2 from the germline V gene are SGHVS and FNYEAQ. CDR3 loop: CASSRVGSSDTQYF. CDR3 nucleotides: TGTGCCAGCAGCCGCGTTGGGAGCTCAGATACGCAGTATTTT.

The chain uses TRBV4-1 and TRBJ2-5; D is ambiguous. Trimming left V 4 bases short and J 1 base short, with 13 bases between. This CDR3 spans 15 amino acids. Germline V gene data show CDR1 as MGHRA and CDR2 as YSYEKL. The CDR3 DNA reads TGCGCCAGCAGCCGGGTTGGCAGCGCCCAAGAGACCCAGTACTTC. Translating gives CASSRVGSAQETQYF.

Of note for this clonotype: The junction differs from germline at one of its ends, possibly a read error. This chain joins TRBV6-1 and TRBJ2-7; 10 bases agree with TRBD2. Germline lookup yields CDR1 MNHNS and CDR2 SASEGT. This CDR3 comprises 16 residues. This chain's CDR3 is CVSSEGVASGSYEQYF. The CDR3 DNA sequence: TGTGTCAGCAGTGAGGGGGTGGCTAGCGGGAGCTACGAGCAGTACTTC.

This clonotype was counted between two and nine times. V and J are TRBV7-2 and TRBJ2-1, with TRBD2 identical over 7 bases. Per the germline V gene, CDR1 is SGHTA and CDR2 is FQGNSA. This CDR3 has 15 residues. The J segment lost 0 bases and the V segment lost 5 bases, leaving 4 bases of the junction unmatched. The CDR3 region is CASSPGTTSYNEQFF. The DNA of the CDR3 is TGTGCCAGCAGCCCCGGGACTACCTCCTACAATGAGCAGTTCTTC. The variable domain in full, with the rest retrieved from reference TRBV7-2 and TRBJ2-1, is GAGVSQSPSNKVTEKGKDVELRCDPISGHTALYWYRQSLGQGLEFLIYFQGNSAPDKSGLPSDRFSAERTGGSVSTLTIQRTQQEDSAVYLCASSPGTTSYNEQFFGPGTRLTVL.

This clonotype was seen ten or more times. This chain links TRBV24-1 with TRBJ2-2; D call uncertain. The CDR3 runs 14 residues. CDR1 and CDR2 (germline): KGHDR, SFDVKD. V lost 5 bases, J lost 7 bases, and 13 bases lay in between. In nucleotides, the CDR3 is TGTGCCACCAGTGTACCCGGACCGAGCGGGGAGCTGTTTTTT. Protein: CATSVPGPSGELFF.

This clonotype came up many times. The rearrangement uses TRBV9 and TRBJ2-2, with no clear D. CDR1 and CDR2 from the germline V gene are SGDLS and YYNGEE. Trimming pared 4 bases from V and 5 bases from J, leaving 6 bases between. The CDR3 has 12 amino acids. This CDR3 is CASSTDTGELFF. CDR3 DNA sequence: TGTGCCAGCAGCACTGATACCGGGGAGCTGTTTTTT.

This clonotype showed up many times. The J gene is TRBJ2-4, the V gene TRBV4-1; 11 bases map to TRBD2. V dropped 4 bases and J dropped 2; count of bases not matched to a gene: 4. The CDR3 has 16 amino acids. CDR1 and CDR2 from the germline V gene are MGHRA and YSYEKL. DNA for the CDR3: TGCGCCAGCAGCCTAGCGGGAGGGGTCTCCAAAAACATTCAGTACTTC. This sequence encodes CASSLAGGVSKNIQYF.

This clonotype was detected many times. This rearrangement joins TRBV5-1 to TRBJ1-5; D gene uncertain. Deletions cut 0 bases from V and 4 bases from J, with 11 bases between. Germline CDR1 is SGHRS and CDR2 is YFSETQ. This CDR3 region has 15 residues. The CDR3: CASSLGPPTNQPQHF. The CDR3 DNA sequence: TGCGCCAGCAGCTTGGGACCTCCAACGAATCAGCCCCAGCATTTT.

The chain couples TRBV19 to TRBJ2-1; TRBD2 is a possible D gene (5 bases). The CDR3 extends over 15 amino acids. Germline V gene sequence: CDR1 LNHDA, CDR2 SQIVND (reference sequence). V was clipped by 2 bases and J by 9 bases, with 17 bases between them. CDR3 loop: CASSIWLVGDGEQFF. The CDR3 nucleotides are TGTGCCAGTAGTATATGGCTAGTGGGAGACGGTGAGCAGTTCTTC.